Listed below are T cell receptor beta chains from one sample, sequenced in a study of blood T cell repertoires in COVID-19. Clones were read by immunoSEQ multiplex PCR, and TCRdb kept only the in-frame ones, dropping some. The repertoire holds around 64,000 clones, with 91% as singletons. Material: peripheral blood. The receptor set was obtained from a human donor in a cohort sampled during active COVID-19. The CDR3 runs from the conserved cysteine through the conserved F or W. D genes are given only for firm matches. Clone size, where shown, is once, few, many, or a class for clones that have expanded.

NA | NA | TRBJ2-7 | TRBV6-5 | TGTGCCAGCAACAAACGGCGGGAAGGCTACGAGCAGTACTTC | CASNKRREGYEQYF
TRBD1 | once | TRBJ1-4 | TRBV29-1 | TGCAGCGTCCGCCCCGGGACAGGGGAAAAACTGTTTTTT | CSVRPGTGEKLFF
NA | NA | TRBJ1-2 | TRBV5-1 | TGCGCCAGCAGCCCATTCTCAGGTGATACGAACTATGGCTACACCTTC | CASSPFSGDTNYGYTF
NA | few | TRBJ1-5 | TRBV7-9 | TGTGCCAGCAGCAGGACGGAGGGTGATCAGCCCCAGCATTTT | CASSRTEGDQPQHF
NA | NA | TRBJ1-2 | TRBV5-8 | TGTGCCAGCAGCTTGGGGGCCTATGGCTACACCTTC | CASSLGAYGYTF
NA | few | TRBJ2-1 | TRBV28 | TGTGCCAGCAGTTGGACAGTGGATGAGCAGTTCTTC | CASSWTVDEQFF
NA | NA | TRBJ1-3 | TRBV29-1 | TGCAGCGTTGATTCCCTCTCGGGCGGGACCTCTGGAAACACCATATATTTT | CSVDSLSGGTSGNTIYF
TRBD1 | NA | TRBJ1-4 | TRBV9 | TGTGCCAGCAGCGTAGGAAGGGGGCTTGCAACTAATGAAAAACTGTTTTTT | CASSVGRGLATNEKLFF
NA | NA | TRBJ2-5 | TRBV9 | TGTGCCAGCAGCGTGGGGGGACTGGAAGAGACCCAGTACTTC | CASSVGGLEETQYF
NA | NA | TRBJ2-2 | TRBV28 | TGTGCCAGCAGTCTGACAGGAAACACCGGGGAGCTGTTTTTT | CASSLTGNTGELFF
TRBD1 | NA | TRBJ1-5 | TRBV18 | TGTGCCAGCTCACTCACCGGGACAGGGGGCAGAGAGCCCCAGCATTTT | CASSLTGTGGREPQHF
TRBD1 | NA | TRBJ2-7 | TRBV9 | TGTGCCAGCAGCGTACAGGGACAGAGGAACCACGAGCAGTACTTC | CASSVQGQRNHEQYF